This T cell receptor beta chain derives from a study of memory CD4+ T cells and cytomegalovirus serostatus (dated by TCRdb to between 2018 and 2021). With respect to the entire study: The cohort comprised 33 healthy Belgian adults, 9 CMV seropositive and some 24 CMV seronegative. To replicate a published TCR-based CMV serostatus classifier, the study sequenced CD4+ memory TCRbeta repertoires from a Belgian cohort whose cytomegalovirus serostatus was known. Broad study findings and their caveats: CMV serostatus prediction reached a median bootstrapped AUC of approximately 0.96 with the original framework and around 0.91 with a US-trained random forest. The results were interpreted as suggesting that the CMV-associated TCR signature is largely present in the CD4+ memory repertoire. On the Belgian cohort, the classifier based on the original framework reached a median bootstrapped AUC of nearly 0.97, with a 95% CI of 0.76-1.00. Only CD4+CD45RO+ memory cells were sequenced, in contrast to the original study, which included naive and memory CD4+ and CD8+ populations. Among the 164 previously reported CMV-associated TCRbeta sequences, some 70 showed up in the CD4+ memory repertoires, with each one found in between one and five individuals.

Genomic DNA was extracted from sorted cells with the Quick-DNA Microprep Kit. TCRbeta DNA was amplified with the immunoSEQ hsTCRbeta kit following the manufacturer's protocol. An Illumina MiSeq instrument was used to sequence the TCRbeta libraries. The study's own analysis went as follows. After out-of-frame sequences were removed, 2 million to 2.5 million distinct TCRbeta sequences remained, averaging around 61,000 per individual. Each individual was scored according to the count of 164 previously reported CMV-associated TCRbeta sequences and the total productive distinct TCRbeta count. A beta-binomial model was reimplemented in Python, and random forests from scikit-learn, run with default parameters, were trained on data from the US cohort. Classifier performance on the Belgian cohort was reported as the median AUC with percentile confidence intervals calculated over 10,000 bootstrap iterations. Drawn from immuneACCESS, this table holds only the in-frame rearrangements with V and J called that TCRdb kept. Clones are partly lost; checked studies trace under half to an unresolved V gene and leave the rest unexplained. The V and J calls and clone size were taken over from that table, and D and trimming were inferred from the DNA. The sample data list around 26,000 clones, and 70% to 80% of these were observed just once. Around 0.63% of the sample is taken by the ten largest.

V sheds 0 bases and J sheds 6 bases, leaving 12 bases between their ends. Its CDR3 holds 16 amino acids, cysteine through phenylalanine. The CDR3 DNA has 48 bases and is translated from base 1. CDR1 SGHDN and CDR2 FVKESK were looked up in the germline V gene. A FACSAria II was used to sort memory CD4+ T cells, defined as single viable CD3+CD4+CD8-CD45RO+ cells. To determine CMV serostatus, a Roche Elecsys assay was used that detects serum IgG against CMV pp150, pp28, p38 and p52. After the samples were thawed, total CD4+ T cells were enriched through positive selection using CD4 magnetic microbeads. The samples came from a separate study whose specific focus was interrogating the CD4+ T cell memory repertoire. Peripheral blood mononuclear cells were isolated and cryopreserved following standard operating procedures; serum was stored at -80 °C. The staining used CD3-PerCP (BW264/56), CD4-APC (RPA-T4), CD45RO-PE (UCHT1) and CD8-Pacific Orange (3B5) antibodies, and Sytox blue was used to exclude non-viable cells.

As concerns this clone: The antigen this receptor binds is unknown. Within one base of it there is no much larger clone, and no base qualities were kept.

Sequenced material: memory CD4+ T cells from blood. This TCR was sampled from an adult in good health and CMV-seronegative. The chain was built from TRBV14 and TRBJ1-6; the D gene identity is not certain. The DNA sequence reads TGTGCCAGCAGCCAAGATTTCACATTCTCTAATTCACCCCTCCACTTT. The encoded protein is CASSQDFTFSNSPLHF.